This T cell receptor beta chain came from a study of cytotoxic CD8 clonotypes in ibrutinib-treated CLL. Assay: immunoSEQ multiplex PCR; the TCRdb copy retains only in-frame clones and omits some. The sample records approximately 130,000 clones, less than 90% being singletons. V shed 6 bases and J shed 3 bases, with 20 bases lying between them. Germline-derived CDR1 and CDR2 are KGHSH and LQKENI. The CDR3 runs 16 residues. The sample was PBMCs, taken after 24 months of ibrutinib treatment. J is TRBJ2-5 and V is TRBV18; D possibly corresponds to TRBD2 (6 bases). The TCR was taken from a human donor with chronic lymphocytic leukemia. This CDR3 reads CASSPGTSSREETQYF. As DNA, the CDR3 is TGTGCCAGCTCCCCTGGGACTTCCTCAAGGGAAGAGACCCAGTACTTC.